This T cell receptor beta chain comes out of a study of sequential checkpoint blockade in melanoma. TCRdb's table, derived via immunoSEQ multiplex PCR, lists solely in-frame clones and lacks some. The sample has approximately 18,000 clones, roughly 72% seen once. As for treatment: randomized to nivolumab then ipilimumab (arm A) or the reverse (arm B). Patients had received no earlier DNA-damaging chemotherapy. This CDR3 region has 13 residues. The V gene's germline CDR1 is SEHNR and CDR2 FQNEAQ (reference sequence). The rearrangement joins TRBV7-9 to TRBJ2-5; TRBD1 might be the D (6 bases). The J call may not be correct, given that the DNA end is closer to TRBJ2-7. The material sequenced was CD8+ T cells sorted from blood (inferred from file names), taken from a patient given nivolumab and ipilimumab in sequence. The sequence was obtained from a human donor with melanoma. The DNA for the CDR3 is TGTGCCAGCAGCCCCGAGGGGGAATACGAGCAGTACTTC. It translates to CASSPEGEYEQYF.